This TCR beta chain comes out of a study of early T cells in non-severe SARS-CoV-2 infection. This clonotype was observed at least ten times. TCRdb recomputed calls from the 5' RACE reads with MiXCR, one row per CDR3 protein. The sample shows approximately 34,000 distinct CDR3 sequences, 5% to 6.5% of them seen only once. From germline, CDR1 is DFQATT and CDR2 SNEGSKA (reference sequence). The CDR3 is made up of 15 amino acids. J gave up 0 bases and V 3 bases, and 5 bases lay outside the gene matches. This chain links TRBV20-1 with TRBJ2-3; 8 bases align to TRBD2. The receptor's source is an adult who was a healthcare worker with PCR-confirmed SARS-CoV-2 infection or an uninfected control (not recorded which). This specimen consisted of whole blood, obtained at baseline. CDR3 DNA: TGCAGTGCTAGGACGGGAGGGCCCAGCACAGATACGCAGTATTTT. Protein sequence: CSARTGGPSTDTQYF.